This TCR beta chain was retrieved from a study of blood T cell repertoires in COVID-19. Germline values: CDR1 MNHEY, CDR2 SVGEGT. V shed 2 bases, J shed 9 bases, and the junction held 13 bases outside the gene matches. The CDR3 runs to 16 residues. Repertoires were generated with immunoSEQ multiplex PCR, while TCRdb's copy carries only in-frame clones and drops some. Of some 240,000 clones in the sample, 80% were seen once. The sequence came from a woman in her 70s with acute or convalescent COVID-19. The sequencing input was peripheral blood. V and J are TRBV6-2 or TRBV6-3 and TRBJ1-5, with TRBD1 identical over 7 bases. In nucleotides, the CDR3 is TGTGCCAGCAGTTACGGGGCTGATAACAGGGGTCGGCCCCAGCATTTT. Protein sequence: CASSYGADNRGRPQHF.